This T cell receptor beta chain was profiled in a study of T-cell memory formation after mild COVID-19. TCRdb fed the 5' RACE reads into MiXCR, producing one record per CDR3 protein. The data contain more than 450,000 distinct CDR3 sequences, roughly 17% of them singletons. V gave up 8 bases and J gave up 5 bases; unmatched junction bases: 10. This CDR3 has 14 residues. The germline V gene has CDR1 MNHNS and CDR2 SASEGT. The TCR sequence derives from an adult woman who had mild COVID-19 (a few samples of this study predate the infection). Cell type and time point are not known. This sequence joins TRBV6-1 and TRBJ1-1, with 8 bases aligning to TRBD1. Sequences were obtained from PBMCs or a T cell subset sorted from them (not recorded which). CDR3 sequence (DNA): TGTGCCAGCCCCGGACAGGGTATTATAACTGAAGCTTTCTTT. The encoded protein is CASPGQGIITEAFF.